These T cell receptor beta chains were read from a single sample in a study of CD8+CD57+ T cells in acquired aplastic anemia. TCRdb passed the reads through MiXCR, listing each CDR3 protein once. The sample has roughly 200,000 distinct CDR3 sequences, 61% seen once. Material: sorted CD4+, CD8+, or CD8+CD57+ T cells (not recorded which) from PBMCs. The receptors shown here come from a human donor in good health. Each CDR3 is given with its conserved first and last residue. D genes are given only for firm matches. Some rows mark clone size as missing; the rest say once, few, many or name a class of expanded clone.

clone size	V gene	J gene	D gene	CDR3 DNA	CDR3 protein
NA	TRBV7-3	TRBJ2-6	NA	TGTGCCAGCAGCTTAATCGGGGATACTGGGGCCGACGTCCTGACTTTC	CASSLIGDTGADVLTF
many	TRBV18	TRBJ2-7	NA	TGTGCCAGCGCCCCCCCGGGGGAGCAGTACTTC	CASAPPGEQYF
NA	TRBV24-1	TRBJ2-1	NA	TGTGCCACCAGTGATTTGCGGGGTGGGTATAATGAGCAGTTCTTC	CATSDLRGGYNEQFF
NA	TRBV2	TRBJ2-3	NA	TGTGCCAGCAGTTGGGACCAAACAGATACGCAGTATTTT	CASSWDQTDTQYF
many	TRBV12-3/TRBV12-4	TRBJ1-2	TRBD1	TGTGCCAGCAGTTTGGGGGCAGGGGGATCTGGCTACACCTTC	CASSLGAGGSGYTF
few	TRBV20-1	TRBJ2-1	NA	TGCAGTGCTAGGACTTACAATGAGCAGTTCTTC	CSARTYNEQFF
once	TRBV7-3	TRBJ1-3	TRBD1	TGTGCCAGCAGCGACCCGGGACAGGGCTCCGGAAACACCATATATTTT	CASSDPGQGSGNTIYF
NA	TRBV6-6	TRBJ2-2	TRBD2	TGTGTCAGCAGTTACTCCGCTAGCGGGAGGGCCCTCCCCGGGGAGCTGTTTTTT	CVSSYSASGRALPGELFF
few	TRBV7-8	TRBJ1-5	NA	TGTGCCTGGGGGATAGGAGGCAATCAGCCCCAGCATTTT	CAWGIGGNQPQHF
NA	TRBV29-1	TRBJ2-1	NA	TGCAGCGTCCGGAGCGGTGGGTCCTACAATGAGCAGTTCTTC	CSVRSGGSYNEQFF
once	TRBV6-4	TRBJ2-2	TRBD1	TGTGCCAGCAGTGACAAGGGACAGGGCGGCACCGGGGAGCTGTTTTTT	CASSDKGQGGTGELFF
NA	TRBV7-2	TRBJ1-1	TRBD1	TGTGCCAGCAGCTTAGGGACAGGGTACACTGAAGCTTTCTTT	CASSLGTGYTEAFF
many	TRBV9	TRBJ2-2	NA	TGTGCCAGCAGCGTAGACGGGGCTTTCGGCGGGGAGCTGTTTTTT	CASSVDGAFGGELFF
many	TRBV19	TRBJ1-5	TRBD1	TGTGCCAGTAGGCCGGGACAGGGCGGGGATCAGCCCCAGCATTTT	CASRPGQGGDQPQHF
NA	TRBV20-1	TRBJ2-7	NA	TGCAGTGCTAGACGACAGAGTTACGAGCAGTACTTC	CSARRQSYEQYF
many	TRBV10-3	TRBJ1-2	NA	TGTGCCATCAGTGATGGAGGGGTCGATGGCTACACCTTC	CAISDGGVDGYTF
few	TRBV15	TRBJ1-6	NA	TGTGCCACCAGCCGAGGGTTAAGTTCACCCCTCCACTTT	CATSRGLSSPLHF
NA	TRBV24-1	TRBJ2-2	NA	TGTGCCACCAGCCCAGGGATCACCGGGGAGCTGTTTTTT	CATSPGITGELFF
once	TRBV15	TRBJ2-7	TRBD1	TGTGCCACCAGCAGAGGGACAGGGGGTAACGAGCAGTACTTC	CATSRGTGGNEQYF
many	TRBV27	TRBJ2-7	NA	TGTGCCAGCAGTTCCGGACCTGGATGGCAGTACTTC	CASSSGPGWQYF
NA	TRBV5-6	TRBJ1-1	NA	TGTGCCAGCAGCCAATGGACTGCTGAAGCTTTCTTT	CASSQWTAEAFF
NA	TRBV7-2	TRBJ1-2	NA	TGTGCCAGCAGCTTAGGGGGCCTAGATGGCTACACCTTC	CASSLGGLDGYTF
NA	TRBV9	TRBJ1-1	NA	TGTGCCAGCAGCGCATCCGGGACGAACACTGAAGCTTTCTTT	CASSASGTNTEAFF
many	TRBV5-8	TRBJ2-2	TRBD2	TGTGCCAGCAGCCCGCCGGGACTATCCGGGGAGCTGTTTTTT	CASSPPGLSGELFF
NA	TRBV7-3	TRBJ2-1	NA	TGTGCCAGCAGCTTAAGCCGGGATGGCTCCTACAATGAGCAGTTCTTC	CASSLSRDGSYNEQFF